A selection of T cell receptor beta chains follows, all from one sample in a study of molecular identifiers for immune sequencing clone quantification. MiXCR was run by TCRdb on the PCR reads, yielding one entry per CDR3 protein. Among fewer than 350,000 distinct CDR3 sequences, about 21% were seen once, and the ten largest hold over 0.7%. The sequencing sample was made of naive CD8+ T cells from blood, with Jurkat cell RNA spiked in. These receptors were obtained from a human donor in good health. Some libraries in this study had Jurkat cell RNA spiked in. Each CDR3 is given with its conserved first and last residue.

j_gene,v_gene,CDR3aa
TRBJ2-7,TRBV12-3/TRBV12-4,CASKSPGTSGHSYEQYF
TRBJ1-2,TRBV6-5,CASSTGNYGYTF
TRBJ2-4,TRBV5-6,CASSSPQNIQYF
TRBJ2-6,TRBV5-3,CARSPARDSNSGANVLTF
TRBJ2-1,TRBV27,CASSLSVVAGVGQFF
TRBJ2-3,TRBV12-3/TRBV12-4,CASSQGLAGNTDTQYF
TRBJ2-7,TRBV9,CASSVEGQGTYEQYF
TRBJ2-2,TRBV12-3/TRBV12-4,CASSRLVDTGELFF
TRBJ2-1,TRBV14,CASSRLAGASLGEQFF
TRBJ1-6,TRBV4-3,CASSQDSAQTISPLHF
TRBJ2-7,TRBV2,CASSETPSPYEQYF
TRBJ1-5,TRBV6-2/TRBV6-3,CASSSPGLSSNQPQHF
TRBJ2-3,TRBV7-2,CASSSGQGTDTQYF
TRBJ2-7,TRBV15,CATSRGKGQNYEQYF
TRBJ2-7,TRBV11-2,CASSFETVSSYEQYF
TRBJ2-7,TRBV18,CASSPDRGSEQYF
TRBJ2-7,TRBV7-9,CASSLVSGDEQYF
TRBJ2-7,TRBV19,CASSIDAGGPYEQYF
TRBJ2-7,TRBV2,CASSEYGAELSYEQYF
TRBJ2-1,TRBV4-3,CASSQDIGRGNEQFF
TRBJ2-7,TRBV5-5,CASSLEATGTGVEQYF
TRBJ1-1,TRBV7-9,CASSLGLGVNTEAFF
TRBJ2-7,TRBV3-1,CVSSTRTGVVSEQYF
TRBJ2-4,TRBV4-1,CASSQGAQGSGAKNIQYF
TRBJ2-7,TRBV20-1,CSATGLADSYEQYF
TRBJ2-7,TRBV28,CASSLTGTSGTYEQYF
TRBJ1-1,TRBV4-1,CASSQDRNMNTEAFF
TRBJ2-3,TRBV4-3,CASSQDQADNTDTQYF
TRBJ1-2,TRBV23-1,CASSQSWQGLNYGYTF
TRBJ2-5,TRBV7-6,CASSSRQGLETQYF
TRBJ1-5,TRBV6-6,CASSIQGAGQPQHF
TRBJ2-7,TRBV20-1,CSAPDREAEQYF